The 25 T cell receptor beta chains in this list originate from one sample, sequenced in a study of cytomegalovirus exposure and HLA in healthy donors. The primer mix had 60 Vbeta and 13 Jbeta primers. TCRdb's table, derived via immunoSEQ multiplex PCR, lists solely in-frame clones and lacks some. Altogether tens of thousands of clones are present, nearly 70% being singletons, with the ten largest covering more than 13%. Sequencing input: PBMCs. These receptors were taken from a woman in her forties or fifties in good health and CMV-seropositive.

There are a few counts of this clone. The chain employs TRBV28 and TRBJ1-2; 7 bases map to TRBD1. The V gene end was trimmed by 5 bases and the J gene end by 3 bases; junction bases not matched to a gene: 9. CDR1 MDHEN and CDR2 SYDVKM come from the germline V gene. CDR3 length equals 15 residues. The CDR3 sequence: CASSKNRGMDYGYTF. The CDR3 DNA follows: TGTGCCAGCAGTAAGAACAGGGGAATGGACTATGGCTACACCTTC.

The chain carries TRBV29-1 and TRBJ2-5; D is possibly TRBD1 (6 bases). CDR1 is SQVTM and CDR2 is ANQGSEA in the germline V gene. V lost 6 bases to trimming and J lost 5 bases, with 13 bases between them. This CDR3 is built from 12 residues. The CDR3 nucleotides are TGCAGCGTCGGGACAAACAGGGAGACCCAGTACTTC. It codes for CSVGTNRETQYF.

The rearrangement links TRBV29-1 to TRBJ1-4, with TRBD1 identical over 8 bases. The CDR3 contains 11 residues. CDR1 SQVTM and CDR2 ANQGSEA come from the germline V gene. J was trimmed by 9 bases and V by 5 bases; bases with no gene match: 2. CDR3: CSVNRGKKLFF. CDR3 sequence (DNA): TGCAGCGTTAACAGGGGGAAAAAACTGTTTTTT.

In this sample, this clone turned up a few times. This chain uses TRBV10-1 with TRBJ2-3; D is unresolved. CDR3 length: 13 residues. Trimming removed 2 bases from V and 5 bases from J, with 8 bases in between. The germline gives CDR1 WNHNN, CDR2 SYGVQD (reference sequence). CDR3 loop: CASSELSEDTQYF. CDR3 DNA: TGCGCCAGCAGTGAGCTATCTGAAGATACGCAGTATTTT.

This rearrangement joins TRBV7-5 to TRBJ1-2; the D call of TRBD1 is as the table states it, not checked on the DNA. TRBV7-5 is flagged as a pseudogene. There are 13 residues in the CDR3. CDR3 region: CASSRTGLDGYTF. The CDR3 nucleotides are TGTGCCAGCAGCCGGACAGGATTGGATGGCTACACCTTC.

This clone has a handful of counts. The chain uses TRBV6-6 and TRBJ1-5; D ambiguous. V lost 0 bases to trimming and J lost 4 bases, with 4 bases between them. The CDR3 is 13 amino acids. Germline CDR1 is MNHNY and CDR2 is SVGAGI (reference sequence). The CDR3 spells CASSYSENQPQHF. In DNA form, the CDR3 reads TGTGCCAGCAGTTACTCCGAGAATCAGCCCCAGCATTTT.

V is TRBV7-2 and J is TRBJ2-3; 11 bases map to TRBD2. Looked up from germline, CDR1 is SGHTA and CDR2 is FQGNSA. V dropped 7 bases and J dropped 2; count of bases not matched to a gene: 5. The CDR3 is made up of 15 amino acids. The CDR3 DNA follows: TGTGCCAGCACCCTGGGACTAGCGGCCACAGATACGCAGTATTTT. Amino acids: CASTLGLAATDTQYF.

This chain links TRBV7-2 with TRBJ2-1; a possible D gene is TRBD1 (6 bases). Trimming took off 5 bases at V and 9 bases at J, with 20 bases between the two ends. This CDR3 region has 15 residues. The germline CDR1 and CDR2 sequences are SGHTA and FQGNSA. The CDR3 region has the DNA TGTGCCAGCAGCCCCGGGACACCCCCCTCTGCTGAGCAGTTCTTC. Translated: CASSPGTPPSAEQFF.

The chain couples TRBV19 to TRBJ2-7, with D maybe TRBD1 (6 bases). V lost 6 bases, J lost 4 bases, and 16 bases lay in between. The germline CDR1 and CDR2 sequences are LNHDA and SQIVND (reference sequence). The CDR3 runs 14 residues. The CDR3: CASSPALRGYEQYF. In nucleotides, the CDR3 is TGTGCCAGTAGCCCCGCCCTCAGGGGTTACGAGCAGTACTTC.

CDR3 loop: CASSLVRQGAYEQYF. The CDR3, as DNA: TGCGCCAGCAGCTTGGTGCGACAGGGGGCCTACGAGCAGTACTTC. The V call is TRBV5-1, the J call TRBJ2-7; 9 bases agree with TRBD1. Germline assignment: CDR1 SGHRS and CDR2 YFSETQ. This CDR3 is 15 amino acids long. Trimming at V came to 0 bases and at J to 2 bases, leaving 3 bases not matched to a gene. The full variable domain, its missing parts supplied by reference TRBV5-1 and TRBJ2-7, is KAGVTQTPRYLIKTRGQQVTLSCSPISGHRSVSWYQQTPGQGLQFLFEYFSETQRNKGNFPGRFSGRQFSNSRSEMNVSTLELGDSALYLCASSLVRQGAYEQYFGPGTRLTVT.

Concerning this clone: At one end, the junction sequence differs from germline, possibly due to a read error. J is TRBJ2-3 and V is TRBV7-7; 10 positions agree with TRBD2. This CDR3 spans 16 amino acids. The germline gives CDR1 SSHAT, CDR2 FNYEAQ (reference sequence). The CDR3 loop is CASSFHGLADTDTQYF. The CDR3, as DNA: TGTGCTAGCAGTTTCCACGGACTAGCGGATACAGATACGCAGTATTTT.

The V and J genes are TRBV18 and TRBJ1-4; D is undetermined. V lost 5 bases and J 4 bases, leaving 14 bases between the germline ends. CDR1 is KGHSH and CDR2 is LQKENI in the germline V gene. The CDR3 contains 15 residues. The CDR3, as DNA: TGTGCCAGCTCAGAGTCTCTATCAATTAATGAAAAACTGTTTTTT. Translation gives CASSESLSINEKLFF. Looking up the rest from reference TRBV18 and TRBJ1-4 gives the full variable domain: NAGVMQNPRHLVRRRGQEARLRCSPMKGHSHVYWYRQLPEEGLKFMVYLQKENIIDESGMPKERFSAEFPKEGPSILRIQQVVRGDSAAYFCASSESLSINEKLFFGSGTQLSVL.

The CDR3 region has the DNA TGTGCCACCAGCAGAGAATATACCGGGGAGCTGTTTTTT. Translated, it gives CATSREYTGELFF. This sequence joins TRBV15 and TRBJ2-2, with unresolved D. The germline V gene has CDR1 LNHNV and CDR2 YYDKDF (reference sequence). This CDR3 comprises 13 residues. V lost 0 bases to trimming and J lost 5 bases, with 4 bases between them.

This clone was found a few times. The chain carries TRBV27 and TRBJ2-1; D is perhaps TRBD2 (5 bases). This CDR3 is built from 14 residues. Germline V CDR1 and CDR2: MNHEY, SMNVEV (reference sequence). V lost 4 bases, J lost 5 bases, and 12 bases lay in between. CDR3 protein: CASSYGLADNEQFF. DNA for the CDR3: TGTGCCAGCAGTTACGGCCTAGCAGACAATGAGCAGTTCTTC.

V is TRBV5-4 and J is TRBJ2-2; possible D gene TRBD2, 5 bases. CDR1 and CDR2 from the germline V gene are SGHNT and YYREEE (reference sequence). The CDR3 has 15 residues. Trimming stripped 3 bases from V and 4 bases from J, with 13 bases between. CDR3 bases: TGTGCCAGCAGCTGGGGTCAGCGGCCCACCGGGGAGCTGTTTTTT. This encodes CASSWGQRPTGELFF.

This chain's CDR3 is CASRGLEIYEQYF. CDR3 in DNA: TGTGCCAGCAGAGGACTAGAGATCTACGAGCAGTACTTC. The V call is TRBV25-1, the J call TRBJ2-5; 7 bases agree with TRBD2. The better agreement between TRBJ2-7 and the DNA end casts doubt on the J call. Germline V CDR1 and CDR2: MGHDK, SYGVNS. This CDR3 region has 13 residues.

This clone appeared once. Here the CDR3 reads CASSLEGTNEQFF. CDR3 in DNA: TGTGCCAGCAGCTTGGAGGGGACGAATGAGCAGTTCTTC. The chain employs TRBV7-8 and TRBJ2-1; possibly TRBD2 for D (6 bases). Trimming removed 3 bases from V and 7 bases from J, with 10 bases in between. From germline, CDR1 is SGHVS and CDR2 FQNEAQ. CDR3 size: 13 residues.

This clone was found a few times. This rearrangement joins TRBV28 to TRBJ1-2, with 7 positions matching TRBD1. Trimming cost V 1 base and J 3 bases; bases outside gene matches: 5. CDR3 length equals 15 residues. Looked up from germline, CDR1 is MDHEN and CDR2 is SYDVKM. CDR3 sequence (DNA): TGTGCCAGCAGTTTATTACGGACAGGCGACTATGGCTACACCTTC. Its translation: CASSLLRTGDYGYTF.

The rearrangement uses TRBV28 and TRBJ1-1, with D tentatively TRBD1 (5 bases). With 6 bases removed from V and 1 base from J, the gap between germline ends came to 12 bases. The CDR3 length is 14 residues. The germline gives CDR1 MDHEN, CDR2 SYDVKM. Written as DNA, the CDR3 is TGTGCCAGCAGCTTGGCAGGGAAGAACACTGAAGCTTTCTTT. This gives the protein CASSLAGKNTEAFF.

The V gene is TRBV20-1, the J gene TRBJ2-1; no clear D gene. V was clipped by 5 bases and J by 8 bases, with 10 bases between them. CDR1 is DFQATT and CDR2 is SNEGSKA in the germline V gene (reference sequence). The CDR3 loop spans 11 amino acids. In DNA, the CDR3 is TGCAGTGCTCCCAGGTCCTATGAGCAGTTCTTC. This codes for CSAPRSYEQFF.

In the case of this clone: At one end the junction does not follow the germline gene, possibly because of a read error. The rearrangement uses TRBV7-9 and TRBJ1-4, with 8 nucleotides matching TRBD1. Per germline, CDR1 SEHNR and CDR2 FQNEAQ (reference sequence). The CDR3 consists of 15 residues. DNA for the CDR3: TGTTCCAGCACCAAAAACGGACAGGGCTTTGAAAAACTGTTTTTT. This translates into CSSTKNGQGFEKLFF.

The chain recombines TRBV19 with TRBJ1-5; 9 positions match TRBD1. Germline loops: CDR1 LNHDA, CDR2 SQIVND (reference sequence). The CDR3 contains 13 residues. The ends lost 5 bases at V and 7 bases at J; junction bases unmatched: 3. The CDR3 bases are TGTGCCAGTAGTTGGGACAGGGCACAGCCCCAGCATTTT. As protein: CASSWDRAQPQHF.

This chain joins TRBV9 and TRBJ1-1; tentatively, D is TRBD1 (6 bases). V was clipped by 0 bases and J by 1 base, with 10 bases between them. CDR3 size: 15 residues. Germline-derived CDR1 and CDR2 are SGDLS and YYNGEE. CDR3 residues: CASSVEGGRNTEAFF. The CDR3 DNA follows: TGTGCCAGCAGCGTAGAAGGGGGTCGGAACACTGAAGCTTTCTTT.

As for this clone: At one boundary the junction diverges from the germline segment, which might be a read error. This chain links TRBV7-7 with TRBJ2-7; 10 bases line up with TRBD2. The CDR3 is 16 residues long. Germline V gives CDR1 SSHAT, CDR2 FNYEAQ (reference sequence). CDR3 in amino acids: CASSRTSGSNAGEQYF. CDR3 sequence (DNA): TGTGCTAGCAGCCGGACTAGCGGCTCCAATGCGGGGGAGCAGTACTTC.

The chain's CDR3 is CASSQGGKRETQYF. CDR3 nucleotide sequence: TGCGCCAGCAGCCAAGGAGGGAAGAGAGAGACCCAGTACTTC. This chain connects TRBV4-1 to TRBJ2-5; the D gene is possibly TRBD2 (5 bases). The CDR3 is made up of 14 amino acids. Germline V lookup: CDR1 MGHRA, CDR2 YSYEKL. Trimming stripped 1 base from V and 4 bases from J, with 10 bases between.